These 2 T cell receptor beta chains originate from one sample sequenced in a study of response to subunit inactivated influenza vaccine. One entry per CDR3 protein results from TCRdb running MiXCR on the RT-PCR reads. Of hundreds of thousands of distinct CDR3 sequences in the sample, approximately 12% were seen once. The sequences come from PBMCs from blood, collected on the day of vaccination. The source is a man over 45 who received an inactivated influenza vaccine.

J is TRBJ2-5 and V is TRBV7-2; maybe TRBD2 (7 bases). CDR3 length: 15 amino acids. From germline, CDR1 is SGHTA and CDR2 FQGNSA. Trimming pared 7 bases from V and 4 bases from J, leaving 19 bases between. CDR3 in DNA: TGTGCCAGCACTCCGAGGGGGGGCGAAGGAGAGACCCAGTACTTC. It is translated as CASTPRGGEGETQYF.

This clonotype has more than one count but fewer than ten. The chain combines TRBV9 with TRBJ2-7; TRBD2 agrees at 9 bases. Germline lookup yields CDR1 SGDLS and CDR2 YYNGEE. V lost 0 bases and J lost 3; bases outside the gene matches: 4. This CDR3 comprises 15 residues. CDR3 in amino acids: CASSVGASGDYEQYF. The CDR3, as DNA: TGTGCCAGCAGCGTAGGTGCTAGCGGGGACTACGAGCAGTACTTC.